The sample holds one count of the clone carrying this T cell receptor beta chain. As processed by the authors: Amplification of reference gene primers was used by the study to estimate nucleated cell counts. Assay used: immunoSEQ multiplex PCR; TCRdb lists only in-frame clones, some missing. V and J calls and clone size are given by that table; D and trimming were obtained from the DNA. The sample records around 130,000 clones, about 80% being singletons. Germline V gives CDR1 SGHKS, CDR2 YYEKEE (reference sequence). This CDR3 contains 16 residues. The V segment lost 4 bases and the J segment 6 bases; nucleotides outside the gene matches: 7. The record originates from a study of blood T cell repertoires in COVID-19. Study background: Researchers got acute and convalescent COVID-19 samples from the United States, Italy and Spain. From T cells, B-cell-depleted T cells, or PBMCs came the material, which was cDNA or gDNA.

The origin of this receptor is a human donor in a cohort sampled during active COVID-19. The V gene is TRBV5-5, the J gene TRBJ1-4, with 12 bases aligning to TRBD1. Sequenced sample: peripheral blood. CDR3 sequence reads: CASSGAGTGGYEKLFF. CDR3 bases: TGTGCCAGCAGCGGGGCCGGGACAGGGGGCTATGAAAAACTGTTTTTT. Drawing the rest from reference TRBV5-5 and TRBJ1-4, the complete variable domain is DAGVTQSPTHLIKTRGQQVTLRCSPISGHKSVSWYQQVLGQGPQFIFQYYEKEERGRGNFPDRFSARQFPNYSSELNVNALLLGDSALYLCASSGAGTGGYEKLFFGSGTQLSVL.